This T cell receptor beta chain was profiled in a study of the immune and genomic landscape of osteosarcoma. Study as a whole: Localized disease at presentation in less than 85%; roughly 60% were male. Broader study findings: A single dominant hyperexpanded clone appeared in roughly 5 cases, each with <100 clonotypes.

This CDR3 has 17 amino acids. Germline-derived CDR1 and CDR2 are MNHEY and SMNVEV (reference sequence). The ends lost 0 bases at V and 12 bases at J; junction bases unmatched: 16. Using immunoSEQ multiplex PCR, the repertoire was profiled, and TCRdb retains in-frame clones only, with some absent. The sample records about 10,000 clones, about 71% being singletons. A word on this clone: Its target is unknown.

The post-treatment osteosarcoma tumors were primary, local recurrence or metastasis specimens from poor-prognosis patients. The clonotype originates from a human donor with osteosarcoma. This chain joins TRBV27 and TRBJ2-1, with 8 bases aligning to TRBD2. Sequencing was done on a sample of osteosarcoma tumor tissue from the lung. CDR3 sequence (DNA): TGTGCCAGCAGTTTATCCCATCCACTAGCGGCCCTTATGGGGCAGTTCTTC. Translated, it gives CASSLSHPLAALMGQFF.